The next 29 T cell receptor beta chains were all read from a single sample in a study of blood T cell repertoires in COVID-19. Libraries were prepared by immunoSEQ multiplex PCR; TCRdb keeps only in-frame clonotypes and omits some of them. The table includes 200,000 to 300,000 clones, about 88% detected once. Sample: peripheral blood. The receptors derive from a man aged 55 to 70 who had recovered from COVID-19.

The chain links TRBV6-6 to TRBJ1-2, with D unresolved. V was shortened by 5 bases and J by 4 bases, with 14 bases between the two germline ends. This CDR3 region has 14 residues. Germline loops: CDR1 MNHNY, CDR2 SVGAGI (reference sequence). The CDR3 loop is CASSVIGGSYGYTF. The CDR3 coding sequence is TGTGCCAGCAGTGTAATAGGAGGGAGCTATGGCTACACCTTC.

This chain joins TRBV2 and TRBJ1-1, with 8 bases identical to TRBD1. The V gene end was trimmed by 6 bases and the J gene end by 5 bases; junction bases not matched to a gene: 5. The germline V gene encodes CDR1 SNHLY and CDR2 FYNNEI. This CDR3 comprises 13 residues. Here the CDR3 reads CASRGTGGTEAFF. DNA of the CDR3: TGTGCCAGCAGGGGGACAGGAGGGACTGAAGCTTTCTTT.

This rearrangement joins TRBV19 to TRBJ2-7; D perhaps matches TRBD1 (6 bases). Trimming took off 3 bases at V and 0 bases at J, with 15 bases between the two ends. Per the germline V gene, CDR1 is LNHDA and CDR2 is SQIVND (reference sequence). The length of the CDR3 is 16 residues. The CDR3 nucleotides are TGTGCCAGTAGTATGCCCGGCAAAGGGGGCTCCTACGAGCAGTACTTC. Translating it yields CASSMPGKGGSYEQYF.

The chain links TRBV13 to TRBJ2-7; 13 bases match TRBD2. Germline assignment: CDR1 PRHDT and CDR2 FYEKMQ (reference sequence). The CDR3 spans 16 residues. V was pared by 5 bases and J by 0 bases, with 4 bases of the junction left unmatched. This CDR3 is CASSAGLAGASYEQYF. The CDR3, as DNA: TGTGCCAGCAGCGCAGGACTAGCGGGGGCCTCCTACGAGCAGTACTTC.

The chain carries TRBV18 and TRBJ2-6, with 9 nucleotides matching TRBD1. This CDR3 is built from 17 residues. Germline CDR1 KGHSH, CDR2 LQKENI. J was trimmed by 2 bases and V by 0 bases; bases with no gene match: 2. The CDR3 region has the DNA TGTGCCAGCTCACCACCGGGACAGGGTACTGGGGCCAACGTCCTGACTTTC. Translating it yields CASSPPGQGTGANVLTF.

V usage is TRBV27 and J usage is TRBJ2-5; no firm D call. Trimming shortened V by 2 bases and J by 4 bases, and 11 bases separated the two germline ends. The CDR3 runs to 14 residues. CDR1 is MNHEY, CDR2 SMNVEV, per germline (reference sequence). Written as DNA, the CDR3 is TGTGCCAGCAGTTTAGTCGAGAGTGTAGAGACCCAGTACTTC. Residues: CASSLVESVETQYF.

This clone was picked up one time. This specimen includes other DNA sequences encoding the same CDR3. The chain employs TRBV7-2 and TRBJ2-5, with TRBD2 matching 9 bases. V lost 5 bases, J lost 1 base, and 8 bases stayed unmatched. Per the germline V gene, CDR1 is SGHTA and CDR2 is FQGNSA. The CDR3 totals 16 residues. The CDR3 nucleotides are TGTGCCAGCAGCCCCCGCGGGGGGGGACTCCAAGAGACCCAGTACTTC. Its translation is CASSPRGGGLQETQYF.

This chain connects TRBV18 to TRBJ2-1; 8 bases line up with TRBD1. V shed 3 bases and J 9 bases; nucleotides not matched to a gene: 10. The CDR3 has 15 amino acids. Germline-derived CDR1 and CDR2 are KGHSH and LQKENI. Here the CDR3 reads CASSPRDRSGREQFF. The CDR3 coding sequence is TGTGCCAGCTCACCCCGGGACAGGAGTGGACGTGAGCAGTTCTTC. The full variable domain, in which reference TRBV18 and TRBJ2-1 provide the parts outside the CDR3, is NAGVMQNPRHLVRRRGQEARLRCSPMKGHSHVYWYRQLPEEGLKFMVYLQKENIIDESGMPKERFSAEFPKEGPSILRIQQVVRGDSAAYFCASSPRDRSGREQFFGPGTRLTVL.

The chain is built from TRBV7-6 and TRBJ1-2; tentative D call: TRBD1 (6 bases). Trimming removed 0 bases from V and 6 bases from J, with 8 bases in between. The germline CDR1 and CDR2 sequences are SGHVS and FNYEAQ. The CDR3 runs to 13 residues. This CDR3 is CASSLAGHDGYTF. CDR3 DNA: TGTGCCAGCAGCTTAGCGGGACACGATGGCTACACCTTC.

V usage is TRBV14 and J usage is TRBJ1-1; 7 nucleotides align to TRBD1. The CDR3 extends over 15 amino acids. Losses at the gene ends were 5 bases for V and 1 base for J; bases not matched to a gene: 7. CDR1 and CDR2 from the germline V gene are SGHDN and FVKESK. The DNA for the CDR3 is TGTGCCAGCAGCGACAGGGTTTTGGGGAACACTGAAGCTTTCTTT. Protein: CASSDRVLGNTEAFF.

The gene calls are TRBV6-2 or TRBV6-3 and TRBJ2-5; D unresolved. This CDR3 region has 12 residues. Germline CDR1 MNHEY, CDR2 SVGEGT. V shed 0 bases and J shed 7 bases, with 6 bases lying between them. CDR3 DNA sequence: TGTGCCAGCAGTTACTCGAGCCCGACCCAGTACTTC. Protein: CASSYSSPTQYF.

This rearrangement joins TRBV30 to TRBJ1-2; 7 bases fit TRBD1. CDR3 length: 15 residues. The J segment lost 1 base and the V segment lost 5 bases, leaving 10 bases of the junction unmatched. Germline V CDR1 and CDR2: GTSNPN, SVGIG (reference sequence). This chain's CDR3 is CAWVRTGWYNYGYTF. The CDR3, as DNA: TGTGCCTGGGTGCGGACAGGATGGTATAACTATGGCTACACCTTC.

J is TRBJ1-2 and V is TRBV6-4; weak D call: TRBD1 (5 bases). V was shortened by 2 bases and J by 0 bases, with 13 bases between the two germline ends. Germline CDR1 and CDR2: MRHNA and SNTAGT. The CDR3 has 16 residues. The CDR3 DNA follows: TGTGCCAGCAGTGACGGCTCAGGGCACCCTAACTATGGCTACACCTTC. This encodes CASSDGSGHPNYGYTF.

The V gene is TRBV19, the J gene TRBJ2-7; D is perhaps TRBD2 (5 bases). This CDR3 is built from 14 residues. Germline lookup yields CDR1 LNHDA and CDR2 SQIVND (reference sequence). V shed 9 bases and J shed 1 base, with 16 bases lying between them. The CDR3 sequence is CASNSPGYSYEQYF. The DNA for the CDR3 is TGTGCCAGCAATTCCCCGGGGTATTCCTACGAGCAGTACTTC.

The chain joins TRBV5-5 to TRBJ2-2, with D perhaps TRBD1 (5 bases). The germline V and J ends were trimmed by 3 bases and 5 bases, with 17 bases remaining between them. The CDR3 is 16 residues long. The germline V gene encodes CDR1 SGHKS and CDR2 YYEKEE (reference sequence). The CDR3 coding sequence is TGTGCCAGCAGCTCCACGACAGTCCAGAGGACCGGGGAGCTGTTTTTT. Protein product: CASSSTTVQRTGELFF.

The V call is TRBV18, the J call TRBJ2-7; 10 positions agree with TRBD2. The CDR3 runs 14 residues. The V gene end was trimmed by 3 bases and the J gene end by 5 bases; junction bases not matched to a gene: 4. CDR1 is KGHSH and CDR2 is LQKENI in the germline V gene. The CDR3: CASSPLAGVDEQYF. The CDR3 DNA reads TGTGCCAGCTCACCTCTAGCGGGGGTGGACGAGCAGTACTTC.

This chain joins TRBV15 and TRBJ2-2; TRBD2 is a possible D gene (6 bases). The germline V and J ends were trimmed by 0 bases and 3 bases, with 17 bases remaining between them. The CDR3 contains 18 residues. Looked up from germline, CDR1 is LNHNV and CDR2 is YYDKDF (reference sequence). The CDR3 DNA reads as TGTGCCACCAGCAGAGATCAGCATAGGCTAGCGTACACCGGGGAGCTGTTTTTT. Encoded protein: CATSRDQHRLAYTGELFF.

The chain couples TRBV7-8 to TRBJ2-3; possible D gene TRBD2, 6 bases. The germline V gene encodes CDR1 SGHVS and CDR2 FQNEAQ. V lost 6 bases and J 5 bases, leaving 18 bases between the germline ends. This CDR3 spans 15 amino acids. The CDR3 DNA follows: TGTGCCAGCAGACCCTATGGGGCGGGGTTAGATACGCAGTATTTT. Its translation: CASRPYGAGLDTQYF.

This chain links TRBV5-5 with TRBJ1-4; a weak D match, TRBD1 (5 bases). V was shortened by 2 bases and J by 5 bases, with 13 bases between the two germline ends. This CDR3 is 15 amino acids long. Germline V gene data show CDR1 as SGHKS and CDR2 as YYEKEE (reference sequence). CDR3 DNA sequence: TGTGCCAGCAGCTTCAGGGAGGTCAAGAATGAAAAACTGTTTTTT. It translates to CASSFREVKNEKLFF.

The J gene is TRBJ1-4, the V gene TRBV15, with TRBD1 matching over 9 bases. CDR3 size: 15 residues. Germline values: CDR1 LNHNV, CDR2 YYDKDF (reference sequence). The V segment lost 5 bases and the J segment 7 bases; nucleotides outside the gene matches: 8. This CDR3 reads CATSGDRALSEKLFF. CDR3 DNA: TGTGCCACCAGCGGGGACAGGGCGTTAAGTGAAAAACTGTTTTTT.

J is TRBJ2-3 and V is TRBV10-1; TRBD2 aligns across 9 bases. CDR3 length equals 15 residues. The V gene's germline CDR1 is WNHNN and CDR2 SYGVQD (reference sequence). The V gene end was trimmed by 4 bases and the J gene end by 5 bases; junction bases not matched to a gene: 7. The CDR3 DNA reads as TGCGCCAGCAGTGTTGGCGGGGGGGCCAAAGATACGCAGTATTTT. Residues: CASSVGGGAKDTQYF.

This rearrangement joins TRBV19 to TRBJ2-1, with 9 nucleotides matching TRBD2. The CDR3 totals 14 residues. J was trimmed by 5 bases and V by 6 bases; bases with no gene match: 5. CDR1 and CDR2 from the germline V gene are LNHDA and SQIVND (reference sequence). Here the CDR3 reads CASRISGGDNEQFF. CDR3 coding DNA: TGTGCCAGTAGAATTAGCGGGGGAGACAATGAGCAGTTCTTC.

The J gene is TRBJ2-7, the V gene TRBV29-1, with a tentative D call TRBD1 (6 bases). Germline V CDR1 and CDR2: SQVTM, ANQGSEA. V lost 4 bases, J lost 2 bases, and 9 bases lay in between. The CDR3 extends over 12 amino acids. The CDR3 here is CSVVRDTYEQYF. The CDR3, as DNA: TGCAGCGTTGTTCGGGACACCTACGAGCAGTACTTC.

J is TRBJ2-7 and V is TRBV9; TRBD1 matches 12 bases. V was pared by 1 base and J by 6 bases, with 11 bases of the junction left unmatched. Germline V gene lookup returns CDR1 SGDLS and CDR2 YYNGEE. The CDR3 length is 17 residues. Here the CDR3 DNA reads TGTGCCAGCAGCGTAACGGGATCTGGGACAGGGGGCTCCGAGCAGTACTTC. Its protein product is CASSVTGSGTGGSEQYF.

V and J are TRBV12-5 and TRBJ2-3; 12 bases map to TRBD2. The J segment lost 0 bases and the V segment lost 5 bases, leaving 6 bases of the junction unmatched. The CDR3 is made up of 17 amino acids. CDR1 and CDR2 (germline): LGHNT, FRNRAP. The CDR3 loop is CASGLGTSGPSTDTQYF. The CDR3 nucleotides read TGTGCTAGTGGTCTCGGGACTAGCGGGCCTAGCACAGATACGCAGTATTTT. The entire variable domain, with the rest obtained from reference TRBV12-5 and TRBJ2-3, is as follows: DARVTQTPRHKVTEMGQEVTMRCQPILGHNTVFWYRQTMMQGLELLAYFRNRAPLDDSGMPKDRFSAEMPDATLATLKIQPSEPRDSAVYFCASGLGTSGPSTDTQYFGPGTRLTVL.

This chain uses TRBV6-6 with TRBJ1-1; maybe TRBD1 (5 bases). The germline V gene encodes CDR1 MNHNY and CDR2 SVGAGI (reference sequence). Trimming pared 4 bases from V and 5 bases from J, leaving 14 bases between. CDR3 size: 14 residues. CDR3: CASSFPTGGTEAFF. The CDR3 coding sequence is TGTGCCAGCAGTTTCCCGACGGGGGGGACTGAAGCTTTCTTT.

This clone was seen more than once but under ten times. The genes are TRBV5-1 and TRBJ2-2, with D unclear. V gave up 7 bases and J gave up 0 bases, with 13 bases separating them. This CDR3 region has 15 residues. Germline-derived CDR1 and CDR2 are SGHRS and YFSETQ. The CDR3 region has the DNA TGCGCCAGCCGCATGTCCGGTACGAACACCGGGGAGCTGTTTTTT. This encodes CASRMSGTNTGELFF.

The chain has TRBV6-5 and TRBJ1-1, with 9 positions matching TRBD1. The CDR3 extends over 14 amino acids. Germline CDR1 is MNHEY and CDR2 is SVGAGI. The junction had 5 bases not matched to a gene; V was cut back by 2 bases and J by 7 bases. DNA for the CDR3: TGTGCCAGCAGTTACCTAGTGACAGGGGGTGAAGCTTTCTTT. It specifies CASSYLVTGGEAFF.

The rearrangement joins TRBV3-1 (or the pseudogene TRBV3-2) to TRBJ1-6; possibly TRBD1 for D (6 bases). V gave up 5 bases and J gave up 5 bases, with 16 bases separating them. This CDR3 has 16 amino acids. CDR1 and CDR2 from the germline V gene are LGHDT and YNNKEL (reference sequence). CDR3 loop: CASSRGGGGDNSPLHF. The CDR3 bases are TGTGCCAGCAGCAGGGGGGGCGGGGGCGATAATTCACCCCTCCACTTT.